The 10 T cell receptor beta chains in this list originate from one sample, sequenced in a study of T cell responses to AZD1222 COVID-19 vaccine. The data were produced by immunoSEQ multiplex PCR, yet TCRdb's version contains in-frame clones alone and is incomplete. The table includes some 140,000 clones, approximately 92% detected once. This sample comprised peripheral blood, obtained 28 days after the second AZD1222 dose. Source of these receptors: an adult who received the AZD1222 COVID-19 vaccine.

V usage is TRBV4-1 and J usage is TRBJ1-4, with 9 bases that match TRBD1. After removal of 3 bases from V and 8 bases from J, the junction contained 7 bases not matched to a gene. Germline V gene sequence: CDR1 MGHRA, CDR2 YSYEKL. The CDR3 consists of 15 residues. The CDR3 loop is CASSQFGTGREKLFF. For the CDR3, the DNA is TGCGCCAGCAGCCAGTTTGGGACAGGGAGGGAAAAACTGTTTTTT.

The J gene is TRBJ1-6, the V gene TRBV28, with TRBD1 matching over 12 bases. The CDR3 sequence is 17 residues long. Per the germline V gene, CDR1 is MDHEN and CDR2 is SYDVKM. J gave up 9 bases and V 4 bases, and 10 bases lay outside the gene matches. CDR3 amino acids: CASSSPAGTGGFSPLHF. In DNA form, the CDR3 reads TGTGCCAGCAGTTCTCCCGCCGGGACAGGGGGCTTTTCACCCCTCCACTTT. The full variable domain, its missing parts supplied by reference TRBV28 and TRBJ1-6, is DVKVTQSSRYLVKRTGEKVFLECVQDMDHENMFWYRQDPGLGLRLIYFSYDVKMKEKGDIPEGYSVSREKKERFSLILESASTNQTSMYLCASSSPAGTGGFSPLHFGNGTRLTVT.

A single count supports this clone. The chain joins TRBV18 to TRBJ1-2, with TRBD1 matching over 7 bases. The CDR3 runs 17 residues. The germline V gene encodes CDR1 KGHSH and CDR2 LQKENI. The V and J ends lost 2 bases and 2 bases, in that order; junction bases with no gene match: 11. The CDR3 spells CASSPSAGGYLNYGYTF. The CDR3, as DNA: TGTGCCAGCTCACCATCGGCAGGGGGGTATTTAAACTATGGCTACACCTTC.

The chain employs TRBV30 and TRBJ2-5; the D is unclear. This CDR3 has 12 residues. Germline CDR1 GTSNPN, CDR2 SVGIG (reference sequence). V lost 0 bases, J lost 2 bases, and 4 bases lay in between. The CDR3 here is CAWSVQQETQYF. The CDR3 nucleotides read TGTGCCTGGAGTGTTCAGCAAGAGACCCAGTACTTC.

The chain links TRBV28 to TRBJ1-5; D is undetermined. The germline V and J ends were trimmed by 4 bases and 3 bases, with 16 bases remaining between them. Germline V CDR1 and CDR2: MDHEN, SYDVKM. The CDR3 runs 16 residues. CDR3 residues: CASSSLTRRVNQPQHF. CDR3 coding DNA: TGTGCCAGCAGTTCCCTGACCCGGAGGGTCAATCAGCCCCAGCATTTT. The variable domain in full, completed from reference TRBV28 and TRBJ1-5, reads DVKVTQSSRYLVKRTGEKVFLECVQDMDHENMFWYRQDPGLGLRLIYFSYDVKMKEKGDIPEGYSVSREKKERFSLILESASTNQTSMYLCASSSLTRRVNQPQHFGDGTRLSIL.

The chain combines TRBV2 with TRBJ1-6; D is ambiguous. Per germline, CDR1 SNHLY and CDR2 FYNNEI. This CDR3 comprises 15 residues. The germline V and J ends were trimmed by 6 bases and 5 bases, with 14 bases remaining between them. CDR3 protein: CASRDPAGDNSPLHF. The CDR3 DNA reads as TGTGCCAGCAGGGACCCAGCAGGCGATAATTCACCCCTCCACTTT.

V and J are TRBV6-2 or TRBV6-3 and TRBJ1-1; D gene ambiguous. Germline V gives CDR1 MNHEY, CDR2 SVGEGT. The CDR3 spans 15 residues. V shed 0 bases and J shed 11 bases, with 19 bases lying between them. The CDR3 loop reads CASSYSIRQIDFAFF. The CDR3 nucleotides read TGTGCCAGCAGTTACTCGATTAGGCAGATCGACTTCGCTTTCTTT.

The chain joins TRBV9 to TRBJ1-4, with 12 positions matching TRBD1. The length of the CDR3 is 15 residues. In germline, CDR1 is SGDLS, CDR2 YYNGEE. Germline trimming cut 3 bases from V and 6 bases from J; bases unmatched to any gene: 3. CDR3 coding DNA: TGTGCCAGCAGCGCCGGGACAGGGGGCGATGAAAAACTGTTTTTT. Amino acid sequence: CASSAGTGGDEKLFF.

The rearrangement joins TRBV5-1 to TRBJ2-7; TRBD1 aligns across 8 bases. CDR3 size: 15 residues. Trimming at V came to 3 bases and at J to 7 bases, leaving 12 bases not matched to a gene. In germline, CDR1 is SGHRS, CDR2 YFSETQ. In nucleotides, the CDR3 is TGCGCCAGCAGCTCAGGACAGGGATTTGGTTTAGAGCAGTACTTC. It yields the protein CASSSGQGFGLEQYF. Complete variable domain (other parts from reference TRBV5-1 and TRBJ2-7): KAGVTQTPRYLIKTRGQQVTLSCSPISGHRSVSWYQQTPGQGLQFLFEYFSETQRNKGNFPGRFSGRQFSNSRSEMNVSTLELGDSALYLCASSSGQGFGLEQYFGPGTRLTVT.

In DNA, the CDR3 is TGCGCAGTTAGACAGGGGATGCTTAAGCCCCAGCATTTT. Its translation is CAVRQGMLKPQHF. V gene TRBV23-1 combines with J gene TRBJ1-5; 8 nucleotides line up with TRBD1. TRBV23-1 is an ORF for which the function is uncertain. This CDR3 is 13 amino acids long.